Listed here are 8 T cell receptor beta chains from one sample, sequenced in a study of CXCR4 blockade with PD-1 therapy in pancreatic cancer. The assay was immunoSEQ multiplex PCR, and TCRdb's table has in-frame clones only and misses some. The table includes about 3,500 clones, around 50% detected once. What was sequenced was tumor tissue. The receptor set was obtained from a human donor with pancreatic ductal adenocarcinoma.

V gene TRBV7-7 combines with J gene TRBJ2-1; weak D call: TRBD2 (6 bases). Germline loops: CDR1 SSHAT, CDR2 FNYEAQ (reference sequence). Trimming cost V 6 bases and J 8 bases, with 23 bases left between them. The CDR3 consists of 16 residues. The CDR3 reads CASSSAIGSRIHEQFF. CDR3 nucleotide sequence: TGTGCCAGCAGTTCCGCTATCGGGAGTCGCATCCATGAGCAGTTCTTC.

This chain links TRBV11-3 with TRBJ1-1; D gene unclear. Looked up from germline, CDR1 is SGHNT and CDR2 is YENEEA. V lost 3 bases and J 1 base, leaving 18 bases between the germline ends. The CDR3 contains 17 residues. The CDR3 DNA sequence: TGTGCCAGCAGCTTCGATCTAGGCCTTAACCCGAACACTGAAGCTTTCTTT. Encoded protein: CASSFDLGLNPNTEAFF.

This chain links TRBV5-1 with TRBJ2-1; no reliable D call. There are 15 residues in the CDR3. Trimming removed 0 bases at V and 5 bases at J, with 12 bases between. Germline CDR1 is SGHRS and CDR2 is YFSETQ. The CDR3 region has the DNA TGCGCCAGCAGCTTGGCCATTGGTCGGGACAATGAGCAGTTCTTC. This encodes CASSLAIGRDNEQFF.

The chain links TRBV18 to TRBJ2-5; D gene unclear. The CDR3 has 13 amino acids. Per the germline V gene, CDR1 is KGHSH and CDR2 is LQKENI. V was trimmed by 2 bases and J by 0 bases, leaving 4 bases between them. The chain's CDR3 is CASSPGYQETQYF. In nucleotides, the CDR3 is TGTGCCAGCTCACCAGGGTACCAAGAGACCCAGTACTTC.

This clone was found a few times. The chain couples TRBV11-3 to TRBJ2-6; D unclear. The CDR3 runs to 17 residues. Trimming took 0 bases from V and 0 from J, leaving 9 bases between them. CDR1 is SGHNT and CDR2 is YENEEA in the germline V gene. CDR3 loop: CASSLDRGSSGANVLTF. CDR3 coding DNA: TGTGCCAGCAGCTTAGATCGCGGTAGCTCTGGGGCCAACGTCCTGACTTTC.

The V and J genes are TRBV23-1 and TRBJ1-1; D is uncertain. TRBV23-1 qualifies as an ORF whose function is uncertain. V was shortened by 6 bases and J by 0 bases, with 11 bases between the two germline ends. The CDR3 length is 14 residues. CDR3 loop: CASSFGPLNTEAFF. The CDR3 region has the DNA TGCGCCAGCAGCTTCGGGCCATTGAACACTGAAGCTTTCTTT.

By share of the sample, this clone is medium-sized. The chain has TRBV6-1 and TRBJ2-7; maybe TRBD2 (6 bases). This CDR3 spans 18 amino acids. The germline V and J ends were trimmed by 1 base and 3 bases, with 22 bases remaining between them. From germline, CDR1 is MNHNS and CDR2 SASEGT. The CDR3 here is CASSEGTEEGTLVYEQYF. Here the CDR3 DNA reads TGTGCCAGCAGTGAAGGGACGGAGGAGGGGACTCTCGTCTACGAGCAGTACTTC.

The rearrangement uses TRBV18 and TRBJ1-1; D is uncertain. V was cut by 2 bases and J by 1 base, with 5 bases left in between. The germline gives CDR1 KGHSH, CDR2 LQKENI. The CDR3 sequence is 13 residues long. This chain's CDR3 is CASSPGQNTEAFF. CDR3 bases: TGTGCCAGCTCACCAGGGCAGAACACTGAAGCTTTCTTT.